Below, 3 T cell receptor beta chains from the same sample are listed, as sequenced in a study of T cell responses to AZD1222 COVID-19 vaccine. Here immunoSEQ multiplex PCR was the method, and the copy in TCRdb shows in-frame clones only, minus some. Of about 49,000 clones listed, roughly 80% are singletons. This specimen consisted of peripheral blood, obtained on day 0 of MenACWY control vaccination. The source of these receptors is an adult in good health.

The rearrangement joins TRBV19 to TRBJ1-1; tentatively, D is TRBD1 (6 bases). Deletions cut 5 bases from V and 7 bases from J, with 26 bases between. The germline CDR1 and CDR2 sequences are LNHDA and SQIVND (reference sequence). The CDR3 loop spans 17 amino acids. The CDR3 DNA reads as TGTGCCAGTAGTCCCCGATGGGTAGGGGGAATGCGCCTTGAAGCTTTCTTT. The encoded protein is CASSPRWVGGMRLEAFF.

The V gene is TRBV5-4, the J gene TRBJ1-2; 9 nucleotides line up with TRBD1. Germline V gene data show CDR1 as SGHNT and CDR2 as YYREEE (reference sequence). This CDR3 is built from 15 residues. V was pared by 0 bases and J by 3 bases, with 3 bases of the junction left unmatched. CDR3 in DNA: TGTGCCAGCAGCTTGGCCGGGACAGGGCACTATGGCTACACCTTC. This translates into CASSLAGTGHYGYTF.

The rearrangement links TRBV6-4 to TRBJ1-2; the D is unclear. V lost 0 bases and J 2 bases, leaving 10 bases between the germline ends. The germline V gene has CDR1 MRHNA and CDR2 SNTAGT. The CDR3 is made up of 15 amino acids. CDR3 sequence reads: CASSDSGGGNYGYTF. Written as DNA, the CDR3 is TGTGCCAGCAGTGACTCCGGAGGCGGAAACTATGGCTACACCTTC.